This T cell receptor (beta chain) stems from a study of identifying expanded T cells in peripheral blood. General observations from the study: Technical replicates showed around 1.2 changed clones; about 2 weeks roughly 16; four weeks 19. Roughly two-week clone count variance significantly increased as total template count grew.

Notes on this clone: Antigen unknown.

TCRdb's table, derived via immunoSEQ multiplex PCR, lists solely in-frame clones and lacks some. Here the sample spans tens of thousands of clones, 84% being singletons. Collection occurred without any documented infections or immune events in donors. The CDR3 has 15 amino acids. The germline V and J ends were trimmed by 3 bases and 3 bases, with 11 bases remaining between them. The germline V gene has CDR1 MDHEN and CDR2 SYDVKM. V gene TRBV28 combines with J gene TRBJ1-4; D remains unclear. The origin of this receptor is a person between 18 and 75 years old in good health. Sequencing was performed on blood. The DNA of the CDR3 is TGTGCCAGCAGTTTGAGGAGGGCTTCTAATGAAAAACTGTTTTTT. Translation gives CASSLRRASNEKLFF.